This record concerns one T cell receptor (beta chain) sequence. This sample is drawn from a study of PD-1 blockade in classical Hodgkin lymphoma. The CDR3 totals 15 residues. J was trimmed by 4 bases and V by 5 bases; bases with no gene match: 10. Germline V gives CDR1 MNHEY, CDR2 SVGAGI. Time point described: cycle 4 day 1 (C4D1), after less than seven weeks of nivolumab. All patients experienced relapse after autologous stem cell transplantation, and brentuximab vedotin exposure was variable. Assay used: immunoSEQ multiplex PCR; TCRdb lists only in-frame clones, some missing. Altogether 100,000 to 120,000 clones are present, 89% being singletons, with the ten largest covering 15% to 20%.

The material sequenced was peripheral blood mononuclear cells (PBMCs), taken before the fourth cycle of nivolumab. The chain recombines TRBV6-5 with TRBJ2-5, with TRBD2 matching 7 bases. The source is a human donor with classical Hodgkin lymphoma. The CDR3 sequence is CASSPWGGSGETQYF. The CDR3 DNA reads as TGTGCCAGCAGTCCCTGGGGGGGTAGTGGAGAGACCCAGTACTTC.